These 8 T cell receptor beta chains came from one sample sequenced in a study of CD8+CD57+ T cells in acquired aplastic anemia. The TCR beta profiling, which covered VDJ combination and CDR3 sequence, was carried out using genomic DNA as the template. TCRdb re-analysed the reads in MiXCR, keeping a single row per CDR3 protein. The data hold about 190,000 distinct CDR3 sequences, with roughly half observed a single time. The specimen sequenced was sorted CD4+, CD8+, or CD8+CD57+ T cells (not recorded which) from PBMCs. Receptors were obtained from a human donor in good health, serving as a control.

This clonotype was detected a few times. The chain recombines TRBV10-3 with TRBJ1-3; 9 positions match TRBD1. The CDR3 runs 17 residues. After removal of 6 bases from V and 0 bases from J, the junction contained 9 bases not matched to a gene. Germline lookup yields CDR1 ENHRY and CDR2 SYGVKD. Here the CDR3 DNA reads TGTGCCATCAGGAGGACAGGGGTCACCTCCTCTGGAAACACCATATATTTT. It codes for CAIRRTGVTSSGNTIYF.

This clonotype occurred many times. The chain is built from TRBV19 and TRBJ1-2; tentatively, D is TRBD1 (6 bases). The germline V and J ends were trimmed by 4 bases and 4 bases, with 16 bases remaining between them. Germline CDR1 reads LNHDA; CDR2 reads SQIVND (reference sequence). CDR3 length: 15 amino acids. The CDR3 DNA reads as TGTGCCAGTAGTAGATCCCTCGGGACAACCTATGGCTACACCTTC. Its translation: CASSRSLGTTYGYTF.

The rearrangement uses TRBV15 and TRBJ2-3; 12 bases map to TRBD2. This CDR3 region has 19 residues. CDR1 and CDR2 from the germline V gene are LNHNV and YYDKDF (reference sequence). Trimming cost V 3 bases and J 1 base; bases outside gene matches: 11. DNA for the CDR3: TGTGCCACCAGCAGGCAGGGACTAGCGGGTGCCTTAGGCACAGATACGCAGTATTTT. Residues: CATSRQGLAGALGTDTQYF.

The chain links TRBV20-1 to TRBJ1-6; D is uncertain. This CDR3 spans 16 amino acids. Germline V lookup: CDR1 DFQATT, CDR2 SNEGSKA (reference sequence). Between the trimmed V and J ends, which lost 0 bases and 1 base, there was a span of 10 bases. In nucleotides, the CDR3 is TGCAGTGCTAGAGATTATGCTACTTCCTATAATTCACCCCTCCACTTT. This gives the protein CSARDYATSYNSPLHF.

Comment on this clonotype: The conserved phenylalanine or tryptophan normally closing the CDR3 is absent here, so this likely arose from a read error. Because the CDR3's place on the DNA is in doubt, the DNA is left out and the CDR3 is given as listed by TCRdb. The genes are TRBV29-1 and TRBJ2-2. CDR1 and CDR2 (germline): SQVTM, ANQGSEA. The CDR3 contains 11 residues when both ends are counted. The chain's CDR3 is CSFRHTGELFL.

This rearrangement joins TRBV29-1 to TRBJ2-7; D remains unclear. CDR3 length: 12 residues. Germline V gene data show CDR1 as SQVTM and CDR2 as ANQGSEA. Trimming pared 8 bases from V and 1 base from J, leaving 12 bases between. CDR3 coding DNA: TGCAGCTTAGATTCGGGTTCCTACGAGCAGTACTTC. It is translated as CSLDSGSYEQYF.

The rearrangement uses TRBV25-1 and TRBJ1-1; the D gene is possibly TRBD1 (5 bases). Trimming took 3 bases from V and 3 from J, leaving 11 bases between them. Looked up from germline, CDR1 is MGHDK and CDR2 is SYGVNS. The CDR3 is made up of 14 amino acids. DNA for the CDR3: TGTGCCAGCAGTGATTATTGGGGGTACACTGAAGCTTTCTTT. Encoded protein: CASSDYWGYTEAFF.

The CDR3 DNA sequence: TGTGCCAGCAGCCAGCCCTCACTAGCCAAAAACATTCAGTACTTC. It translates to CASSQPSLAKNIQYF. The chain links TRBV4-2 to TRBJ2-4; D is unclear. Trimming cost V 3 bases and J 0 bases, with 9 bases left between them. Germline V gene lookup returns CDR1 LGHNA and CDR2 YNFKEQ. The CDR3 is 15 residues long.